One sample yielded the 15 T cell receptor beta chains listed below, sequenced in a study of blood T cell repertoires in COVID-19. Generated by immunoSEQ multiplex PCR, the TCRdb table keeps only in-frame clones and is missing some. The sample carries 400,000 to 550,000 clones, 87% recorded once. The specimen sequenced was PBMCs or T cells enriched from blood (not recorded which). The receptors were sampled from a woman aged 18-29 years with acute COVID-19.

V gene TRBV10-3 combines with J gene TRBJ1-6; D perhaps matches TRBD1 (6 bases). CDR1 is ENHRY, CDR2 SYGVKD, per germline. V lost 3 bases and J 7 bases, leaving 10 bases between the germline ends. This CDR3 comprises 14 residues. CDR3 sequence: CAISDNRENSPLHF. The CDR3 DNA reads TGTGCCATCAGTGACAACAGGGAGAATTCACCCCTCCACTTT.

The J gene is TRBJ2-5, the V gene TRBV12-3 or TRBV12-4; tentatively, D is TRBD2 (6 bases). CDR3 size: 13 residues. The V end was cut by 6 bases, the J end by 5 bases, with 13 bases between. Here the CDR3 DNA reads TGTGCCAGCAGCTGGGCAGGGAGGGAGACCCAGTACTTC. This sequence encodes CASSWAGRETQYF.

This chain uses TRBV5-6 with TRBJ2-7, with D possibly being TRBD1 (5 bases). The CDR3 consists of 14 residues. The V gene lost 5 bases and the J gene lost 4 bases, with 16 bases spanning the gap. From germline, CDR1 is SGHDT and CDR2 YYEEEE. CDR3 in amino acids: CASRSLVGRYEQYF. The CDR3 DNA reads TGTGCCAGCAGGTCCCTAGTGGGGCGGTACGAGCAGTACTTC.

This chain connects TRBV7-9 to TRBJ1-2; no reliable D call. Germline V gives CDR1 SEHNR, CDR2 FQNEAQ (reference sequence). V shed 4 bases and J shed 7 bases, with 16 bases lying between them. This CDR3 has 14 residues. In DNA form, the CDR3 reads TGTGCCAGCAGCTCCCCACAGCATCTTTCTGGCTACACCTTC. Its protein product is CASSSPQHLSGYTF. The full variable domain, in which reference TRBV7-9 and TRBJ1-2 provide the parts outside the CDR3, is DTGVSQNPRHKITKRGQNVTFRCDPISEHNRLYWYRQTLGQGPEFLTYFQNEAQLEKSRLLSDRFSAERPKGSFSTLEIQRTEQGDSAMYLCASSSPQHLSGYTFGSGTRLTVV.

The rearrangement links TRBV7-9 to TRBJ2-7; 9 bases are a match to TRBD2. The V and J ends lost 1 base and 2 bases, in that order; junction bases with no gene match: 9. The CDR3 loop spans 17 amino acids. Germline CDR1 reads SEHNR; CDR2 reads FQNEAQ (reference sequence). The chain's CDR3 is CASSLVLSSGDTYEQYF. The CDR3 DNA follows: TGTGCCAGCAGCTTAGTACTTTCTAGCGGGGATACCTACGAGCAGTACTTC.

The chain uses TRBV27 and TRBJ1-2, with D unclear. This CDR3 spans 14 amino acids. Between the trimmed V and J ends, which lost 5 bases and 0 bases, there was a span of 10 bases. Germline lookup yields CDR1 MNHEY and CDR2 SMNVEV (reference sequence). CDR3 nucleotide sequence: TGTGCCAGCAGTCCCCTCACGGCTAACTATGGCTACACCTTC. Residues: CASSPLTANYGYTF.

The chain carries TRBV4-3 and TRBJ1-6, with D unresolved. Trimming pared 4 bases from V and 9 bases from J, leaving 16 bases between. This CDR3 has 15 amino acids. The germline CDR1 and CDR2 sequences are LGHNA and YSLEER. This CDR3 reads CASSLGLEIGSPLHF. DNA of the CDR3: TGCGCCAGCAGCCTCGGACTGGAGATCGGTTCACCCCTCCACTTT.

CDR3 in DNA: TGTGCCAGCACTTTGGACAGGGCTAACTATGGCTACACCTTC. Translated, it gives CASTLDRANYGYTF. The chain links TRBV27 to TRBJ1-2; 8 bases line up with TRBD1. This CDR3 is built from 14 residues. CDR1 is MNHEY and CDR2 is SMNVEV in the germline V gene (reference sequence). V was pared by 7 bases and J by 0 bases, with 4 bases of the junction left unmatched.

This clone appeared a few times. This chain joins TRBV4-3 and TRBJ1-6, with a possible D match to TRBD1 (5 bases). V lost 0 bases and J 9 bases, leaving 12 bases between the germline ends. Looked up from germline, CDR1 is LGHNA and CDR2 is YSLEER. The CDR3 is made up of 15 amino acids. CDR3 loop: CASSQERHGGSPLHF. Written as DNA, the CDR3 is TGCGCCAGCAGCCAAGAGAGACACGGGGGTTCACCCCTCCACTTT.

The chain links TRBV18 to TRBJ1-1; tentative D call: TRBD1 (5 bases). Germline values: CDR1 KGHSH, CDR2 LQKENI. The V end was cut by 5 bases, the J end by 3 bases, with 13 bases between. The CDR3 spans 14 residues. The DNA for the CDR3 is TGTGCCAGCTCAATGGGGGGTGGCGACACTGAAGCTTTCTTT. It translates to CASSMGGGDTEAFF. Variable domain in full (rest from reference TRBV18 and TRBJ1-1): NAGVMQNPRHLVRRRGQEARLRCSPMKGHSHVYWYRQLPEEGLKFMVYLQKENIIDESGMPKERFSAEFPKEGPSILRIQQVVRGDSAAYFCASSMGGGDTEAFFGQGTRLTVV.

V is TRBV4-1 and J is TRBJ2-2, with D uncertain. Germline assignment: CDR1 MGHRA and CDR2 YSYEKL. The length of the CDR3 is 14 residues. With 0 bases removed from V and 5 bases from J, the gap between germline ends came to 7 bases. CDR3 nucleotide sequence: TGCGCCAGCAGCCAAGAGACAATGACCGGGGAGCTGTTTTTT. This encodes CASSQETMTGELFF.

This clone was recorded once. V is TRBV4-1 and J is TRBJ2-1; TRBD2 matches 8 bases. Losses at the gene ends were 3 bases for V and 0 bases for J; bases not matched to a gene: 1. This CDR3 region has 15 residues. CDR1 is MGHRA and CDR2 is YSYEKL in the germline V gene. CDR3 sequence (DNA): TGCGCCAGCAGCCACAGCGGGAGCTCCTACAATGAGCAGTTCTTC. Protein: CASSHSGSSYNEQFF.

The V gene is TRBV6-5, the J gene TRBJ2-1; 7 bases align to TRBD2. The V gene end was trimmed by 6 bases and the J gene end by 12 bases; junction bases not matched to a gene: 8. Germline-derived CDR1 and CDR2 are MNHEY and SVGAGI. This CDR3 contains 12 residues. The CDR3 loop reads CASRSPKRGQFF. The CDR3 DNA follows: TGTGCCAGCAGGTCCCCCAAGCGGGGGCAGTTCTTC.

The chain carries TRBV7-9 and TRBJ2-3, with a possible D match to TRBD2 (5 bases). Deletions cut 6 bases from V and 4 bases from J, with 17 bases between. CDR3 size: 15 residues. CDR1 is SEHNR and CDR2 is FQNEAQ in the germline V gene (reference sequence). CDR3 sequence: CASRPNRPGADTQYF. The DNA for the CDR3 is TGTGCCAGCAGGCCTAACAGACCCGGGGCAGATACGCAGTATTTT. Filled out from reference TRBV7-9 and TRBJ2-3, the complete variable domain reads DTGVSQNPRHKITKRGQNVTFRCDPISEHNRLYWYRQTLGQGPEFLTYFQNEAQLEKSRLLSDRFSAERPKGSFSTLEIQRTEQGDSAMYLCASRPNRPGADTQYFGPGTRLTVL.

The chain joins TRBV5-1 to TRBJ1-6, with D tentatively TRBD1 (6 bases). This CDR3 region has 19 residues. Trimming removed 1 base from V and 6 bases from J, with 23 bases in between. The V gene's germline CDR1 is SGHRS and CDR2 YFSETQ. CDR3 sequence reads: CASSLSSQGRNFLNSPLHF. In nucleotides, the CDR3 is TGCGCCAGCAGCTTGTCATCACAGGGTCGAAATTTCCTTAATTCACCCCTCCACTTT.